This T cell receptor (beta chain) was identified in a study of low-dose radiotherapy and immunotherapy resistance in tumors. The sample holds many counts of this clonotype. Germline values: CDR1 ENHRY, CDR2 SYGVKD. The CDR3 has 10 amino acids. V lost 8 bases and J 5 bases, leaving 7 bases between the germline ends. Time point described: after trial treatment. Treatment specified: LDRT plus nivolumab, ipilimumab, low-dose cyclophosphamide and aspirin (RACIN trial). Covering alpha and beta chains, TRAV- and TRBV-specific primers were used for the first-strand cDNA. Amplification of TCRs used a constant-region primer and V-primer adapter for roughly 21 PCR cycles. TCRdb used MiXCR to reprocess the reads, holding one entry per CDR3 protein. The data contain under 95,000 distinct CDR3 sequences, about a sixth of them singletons.

The sequence was obtained from a male donor with prostate cancer. The sample here was PBMCs, taken after low-dose radiotherapy plus immunotherapy. The chain joins TRBV10-3 to TRBJ2-7; either TRBD1 or TRBD2 may supply D (5 bases each). As DNA, the CDR3 is TGTGCCATCGGGGGAAACGAGCAGTACTTC. Its translation is CAIGGNEQYF.